The rows below give T cell receptor beta chains drawn from one sample of a study of beta chain features in type 1 diabetes. TCRdb keeps only in-frame clones here, not all; method: immunoSEQ multiplex PCR. The sample has 300,000 to 400,000 clones; approximately 10% are singletons. The specimen was naive CD4+ T cells from blood. The receptors derive from a woman aged 25 to 39 in good health. CDR3s include the opening cysteine and the closing phenylalanine or tryptophan. D genes are given only for firm matches. Clone size is stated in some rows and not others, as once, few, many or a class when expanded.

v_gene	j_gene	abundance	d_gene	CDR3aa	CDR3nt
TRBV27	TRBJ2-7	few	TRBD1	CASSKDRGPIIDEQYF	TGTGCCAGCAGTAAAGACAGGGGGCCAATCATCGACGAGCAGTACTTC
TRBV19	TRBJ2-7	NA	TRBD1	CASSHRDSESQQYF	TGTGCCAGTAGTCACCGGGACAGCGAATCCCAGCAGTACTTC
TRBV15	TRBJ2-2	few	NA	CATSRLGQNTGELFF	TGTGCCACCAGCAGACTGGGACAGAACACCGGGGAGCTGTTTTTT
TRBV4-1	TRBJ2-3	few	TRBD2	CASSRLTSGSTDTQYF	TGCGCCAGCAGCCGATTGACTAGCGGGAGCACAGATACGCAGTATTTT
TRBV28	TRBJ2-1	NA	NA	CASSSSANEQFF	TGTGCCAGCAGTTCTAGTGCCAATGAGCAGTTCTTC
TRBV5-4	TRBJ2-7	few	TRBD1	CASSFGQVYEQYF	TGTGCCAGCAGCTTCGGACAGGTCTACGAGCAGTACTTC
TRBV6-5	TRBJ2-7	few	NA	CASSAQGYEQYF	TGTGCCAGCAGCGCTCAGGGATACGAGCAGTACTTC
TRBV28	TRBJ1-5	few	NA	CASSSGWVTQHF	TGTGCCAGCAGCTCCGGGTGGGTGACCCAGCATTTT
TRBV30	TRBJ2-3	few	NA	CAWSAQAMVSNTQYF	TGTGCCTGGAGTGCGCAGGCTATGGTTTCGAATACGCAGTATTTT
TRBV11-2	TRBJ2-7	few	TRBD2	CASSVLVSGGNSYEQYF	TGTGCCAGCAGCGTACTTGTGAGCGGGGGGAACTCCTACGAGCAGTACTTC
TRBV9	TRBJ2-5	NA	TRBD2	CASSKRTSGFGVQETQYF	TGTGCCAGCAGCAAAAGGACTAGCGGGTTTGGGGTACAAGAGACCCAGTACTTC
TRBV14	TRBJ1-1	NA	NA	CASSQVGGALETEAFF	TGTGCCAGCAGCCAAGTGGGGGGGGCGTTGGAGACTGAAGCTTTCTTT
TRBV28	TRBJ2-7	NA	NA	CASSPFLSWQYF	TGTGCCAGCAGTCCCTTTTTGAGTTGGCAGTACTTC
TRBV19	TRBJ2-1	few	TRBD2	CASMQREGYEQFF	TGTGCCAGTATGCAGCGGGAGGGGTATGAGCAGTTCTTC
TRBV30	TRBJ2-7	NA	NA	CAWGRGLYEQYF	TGTGCCTGGGGGAGAGGTCTCTACGAGCAGTACTTC
TRBV14	TRBJ2-3	NA	TRBD2	CASSPLGLGVEDTQYF	TGTGCCAGCAGCCCACTGGGACTAGGGGTCGAAGATACGCAGTATTTT
TRBV18	TRBJ2-7	NA	TRBD1	CASSPDRGMNEQYF	TGTGCCAGCTCACCGGACAGGGGCATGAACGAGCAGTACTTC
TRBV15	TRBJ2-1	NA	NA	CATSGGGEGYNEQFF	TGTGCCACCAGCGGAGGGGGGGAGGGCTACAATGAGCAGTTCTTC
TRBV30	TRBJ1-4	few	NA	CAWSVLGQVNEKLFF	TGTGCCTGGAGTGTACTGGGACAAGTAAATGAAAAACTGTTTTTT
TRBV7-9	TRBJ1-2	few	NA	CASSLAGRTDGYTF	TGTGCCAGCAGCTTAGCGGGGAGAACTGATGGCTACACCTTC
TRBV30	TRBJ2-7	few	TRBD1	CAWETGIPYEQYF	TGTGCCTGGGAGACAGGGATTCCCTACGAGCAGTACTTC
TRBV5-1	TRBJ2-3	few	NA	CASSLVRLTSTDTQYF	TGCGCCAGCAGCTTGGTTCGGCTGACTAGCACAGATACGCAGTATTTT
TRBV12-5	TRBJ2-3	few	NA	CASGPDGRGTDTQYF	TGTGCTAGTGGCCCCGATGGGCGAGGCACAGATACGCAGTATTTT
TRBV19	TRBJ2-1	few	NA	CASKRQVPYNEQFF	TGTGCCAGTAAGCGACAGGTCCCCTACAATGAGCAGTTCTTC
TRBV11-2	TRBJ1-5	few	NA	CASSRGQPQHF	TGTGCCAGCTCCCGGGGACAGCCCCAGCATTTT
TRBV30	TRBJ2-1	NA	NA	CAWSPRARRNEQFF	TGTGCCTGGAGTCCCCGGGCCCGGAGGAATGAGCAGTTCTTC
TRBV30	TRBJ2-3	few	TRBD1	CAWHRGLVADTQYF	TGTGCCTGGCACAGGGGGCTCGTCGCAGATACGCAGTATTTT
TRBV18	TRBJ2-1	NA	TRBD2	CASSREAGVFNNEQFF	TGTGCCAGCTCAAGAGAAGCGGGAGTTTTTAACAATGAGCAGTTCTTC
TRBV28	TRBJ1-1	few	NA	CASSFPTGITEAFF	TGTGCCAGCAGTTTCCCGACAGGTATCACTGAAGCTTTCTTT
TRBV11-2	TRBJ1-5	NA	NA	CASSLDGNQPQHF	TGTGCCAGCAGCTTAGACGGCAATCAGCCCCAGCATTTT
TRBV30	TRBJ2-1	NA	NA	CAWRLGGRTPQFF	TGTGCCTGGAGACTTGGCGGCCGTACTCCGCAGTTCTTC
TRBV4-3	TRBJ1-4	NA	NA	CASSPRGTFDEKLFF	TGCGCCAGCAGCCCAAGGGGGACATTTGATGAAAAACTGTTTTTT
TRBV28	TRBJ1-2	NA	TRBD1	CASSLGQLNYGYTF	TGTGCCAGCAGCCTGGGACAGCTAAACTATGGCTACACCTTC
TRBV30	TRBJ2-7	NA	NA	CAWSGSYEQYF	TGTGCCTGGAGCGGCTCCTACGAGCAGTACTTC
TRBV9	TRBJ2-1	NA	TRBD2	CASTLLAGGYNEQFF	TGTGCCAGCACCTTACTAGCGGGAGGGTACAATGAGCAGTTCTTC
TRBV27	TRBJ2-1	NA	TRBD1	CASSWTGGYYNEQFF	TGTGCCAGCAGTTGGACAGGGGGGTACTACAATGAGCAGTTCTTC
TRBV2	TRBJ2-7	NA	NA	CASASYPGGDEQYF	TGTGCCAGCGCGTCCTACCCGGGCGGGGACGAGCAGTACTTC
TRBV25-1	TRBJ2-7	NA	NA	CASSEITGSYEQYF	TGTGCCAGCAGTGAGATTACTGGGAGTTACGAGCAGTACTTC
TRBV7-3	TRBJ2-1	NA	TRBD2	CASSPRLAGESEQFF	TGTGCCAGCAGCCCCCGTCTAGCGGGAGAATCTGAGCAGTTCTTC
TRBV6-5	TRBJ2-3	NA	TRBD1	CASSHEGATTDTQYF	TGTGCCAGCAGTCATGAGGGGGCAACCACAGATACGCAGTATTTT
TRBV18	TRBJ2-7	NA	TRBD2	CASSPLGTSGVKLEQYF	TGTGCCAGCTCACCATTAGGGACTAGCGGCGTTAAGTTAGAGCAGTACTTC
TRBV7-2	TRBJ2-2	few	TRBD2	CASSLGTSGRIGELFF	TGTGCCAGCAGCTTAGGGACTAGCGGGAGAATTGGGGAGCTGTTTTTT
TRBV7-2	TRBJ2-7	few	TRBD2	CASSLVREVYEQYF	TGTGCCAGCAGCTTAGTCCGGGAGGTGTACGAGCAGTACTTC
TRBV19	TRBJ1-5	few	NA	CASSRGGNSNQPQHF	TGTGCCAGTAGTCGGGGGGGGAATAGCAATCAGCCCCAGCATTTT
TRBV6-5	TRBJ1-1	NA	NA	CASTQSTGQVTEAFF	TGTGCCAGCACCCAAAGCACGGGACAAGTCACTGAAGCTTTCTTT
TRBV27	TRBJ2-7	NA	TRBD1	CASRTGTVSYEQYF	TGTGCCAGCAGAACCGGGACAGTCTCCTACGAGCAGTACTTC
TRBV7-3	TRBJ1-1	few	NA	CASSRGGLTEAFF	TGTGCCAGCTCAAGAGGAGGGTTGACTGAAGCTTTCTTT
TRBV10-3	TRBJ2-6	few	TRBD1	CAISESGTGVSGANVLTF	TGTGCCATCAGTGAGTCCGGGACAGGGGTCTCTGGGGCCAACGTCCTGACTTTC
TRBV7-2	TRBJ2-1	few	NA	CASSPLPTINEQFF	TGTGCCAGCAGCCCCCTGCCGACTATCAATGAGCAGTTCTTC
TRBV14	TRBJ2-1	few	TRBD2	CASSRTSGTYNEQFF	TGTGCCAGCAGCAGGACTAGCGGGACCTACAATGAGCAGTTCTTC
TRBV5-1	TRBJ2-1	NA	NA	CASSSEYNEQFF	TGCGCCAGCAGCTCGGAGTACAATGAGCAGTTCTTC
TRBV18	TRBJ1-5	few	TRBD1	CASSPGQGGNQPQHF	TGTGCCAGCTCACCCGGACAGGGGGGAAATCAGCCCCAGCATTTT
TRBV7-9	TRBJ1-4	few	TRBD1	CASSPSTGNEKLFF	TGTGCCAGCAGCCCATCGACAGGGAATGAAAAACTGTTTTTT
TRBV9	TRBJ2-5	NA	NA	CASSEGETQYF	TGTGCCAGCAGCGAGGGGGAGACCCAGTACTTC
TRBV28	TRBJ2-1	few	TRBD2	CASSRDTAGGWFF	TGTGCCAGCAGTCGGGATACGGCGGGAGGTTGGTTCTTC
TRBV19	TRBJ2-7	NA	TRBD2	CASSFKAGGIYEQYF	TGTGCCAGTAGTTTCAAAGCGGGAGGCATCTACGAGCAGTACTTC
TRBV7-2	TRBJ2-5	few	NA	CASSLIVQETQYF	TGTGCCAGCAGCTTAATCGTACAAGAGACCCAGTACTTC
TRBV28	TRBJ2-5	few	NA	CASSLQQGTQYF	TGTGCCAGCAGTTTACAACAGGGGACCCAGTACTTC
TRBV28	TRBJ2-3	NA	TRBD2	CASREGGPDTQYF	TGTGCCAGCAGGGAGGGAGGGCCAGATACGCAGTATTTT